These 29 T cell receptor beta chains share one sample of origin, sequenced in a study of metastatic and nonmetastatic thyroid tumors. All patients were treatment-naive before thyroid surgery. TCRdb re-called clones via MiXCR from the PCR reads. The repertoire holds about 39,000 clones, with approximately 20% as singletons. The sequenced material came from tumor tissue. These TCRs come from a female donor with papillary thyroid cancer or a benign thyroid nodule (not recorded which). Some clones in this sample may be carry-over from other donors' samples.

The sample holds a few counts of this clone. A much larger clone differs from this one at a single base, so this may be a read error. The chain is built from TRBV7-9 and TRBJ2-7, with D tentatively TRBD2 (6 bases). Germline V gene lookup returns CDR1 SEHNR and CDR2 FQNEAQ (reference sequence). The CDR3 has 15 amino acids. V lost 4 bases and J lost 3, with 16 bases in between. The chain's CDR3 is CASSSAAGLGYEQYF. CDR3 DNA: TGTGCCAGCAGCTCAGCGGCGGGACTTGGCTACGAGCAGTACTTC.

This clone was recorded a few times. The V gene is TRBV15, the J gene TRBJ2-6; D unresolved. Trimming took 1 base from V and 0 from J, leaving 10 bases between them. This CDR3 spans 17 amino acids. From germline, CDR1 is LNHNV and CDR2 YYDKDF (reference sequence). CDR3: CATSRGRRHSGANVLTF. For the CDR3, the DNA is TGTGCCACCAGCAGAGGCAGGCGCCACTCTGGGGCCAACGTCCTGACTTTC. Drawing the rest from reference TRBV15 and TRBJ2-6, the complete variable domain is DAMVIQNPRYQVTQFGKPVTLSCSQTLNHNVMYWYQQKSSQAPKLLFHYYDKDFNNEADTPDNFQSRRPNTSFCFLDIRSPGLGDTAMYLCATSRGRRHSGANVLTFGAGSRLTVL.

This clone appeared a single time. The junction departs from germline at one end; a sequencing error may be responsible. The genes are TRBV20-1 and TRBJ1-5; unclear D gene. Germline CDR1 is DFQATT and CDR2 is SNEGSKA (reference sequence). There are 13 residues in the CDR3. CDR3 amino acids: CSASDMYNQPRHF. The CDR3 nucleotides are TGCAGTGCTAGTGATATGTACAATCAGCCCCGGCATTTT.

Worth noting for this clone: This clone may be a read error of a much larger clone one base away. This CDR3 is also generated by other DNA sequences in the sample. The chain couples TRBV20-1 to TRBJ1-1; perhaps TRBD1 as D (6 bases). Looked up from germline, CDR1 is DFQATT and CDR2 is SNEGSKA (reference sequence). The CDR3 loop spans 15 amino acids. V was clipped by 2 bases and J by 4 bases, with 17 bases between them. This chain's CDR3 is CSARSGAGGVTEAFF. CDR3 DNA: TGCAGTGCTAGATCCGGGGCTGGGGGCGTCACTGAAGCTTTCTTT.

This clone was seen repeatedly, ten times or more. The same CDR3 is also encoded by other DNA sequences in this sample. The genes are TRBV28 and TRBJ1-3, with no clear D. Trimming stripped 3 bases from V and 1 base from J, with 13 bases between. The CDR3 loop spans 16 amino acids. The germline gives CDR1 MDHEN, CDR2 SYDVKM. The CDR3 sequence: CASSFGVRRSGNTIYF. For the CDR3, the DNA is TGTGCCAGCAGTTTTGGGGTACGGAGGTCTGGAAACACCATATATTTT.

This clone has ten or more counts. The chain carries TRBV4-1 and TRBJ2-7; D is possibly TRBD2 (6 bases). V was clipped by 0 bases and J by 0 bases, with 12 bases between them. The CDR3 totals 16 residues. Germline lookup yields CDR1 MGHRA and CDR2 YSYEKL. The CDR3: CASSQEDGGYSYEQYF. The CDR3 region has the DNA TGCGCCAGCAGCCAAGAGGACGGGGGATACTCCTACGAGCAGTACTTC.

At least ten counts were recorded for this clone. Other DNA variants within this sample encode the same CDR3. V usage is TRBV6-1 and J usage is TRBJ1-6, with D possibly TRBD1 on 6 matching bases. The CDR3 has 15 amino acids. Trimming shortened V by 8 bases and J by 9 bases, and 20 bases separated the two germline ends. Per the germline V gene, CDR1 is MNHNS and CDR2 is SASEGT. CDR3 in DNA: TGTGCCAGCCACCCAGCGGGGGCGGGAGGTTCACCCCTCCACTTT. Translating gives CASHPAGAGGSPLHF.

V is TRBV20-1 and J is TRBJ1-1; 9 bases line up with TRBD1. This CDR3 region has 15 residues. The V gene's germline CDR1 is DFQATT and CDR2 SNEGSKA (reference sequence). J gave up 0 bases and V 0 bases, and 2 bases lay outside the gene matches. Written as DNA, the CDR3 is TGCAGTGCTAGAGAACAGGGGGCGTTGAACACTGAAGCTTTCTTT. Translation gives CSAREQGALNTEAFF.

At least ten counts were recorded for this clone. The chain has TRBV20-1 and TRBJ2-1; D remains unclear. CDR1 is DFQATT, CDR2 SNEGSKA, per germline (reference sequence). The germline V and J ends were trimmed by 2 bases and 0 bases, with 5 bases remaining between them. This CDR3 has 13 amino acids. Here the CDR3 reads CSARRSSYNEQFF. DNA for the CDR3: TGCAGTGCTAGACGGAGCTCCTACAATGAGCAGTTCTTC.

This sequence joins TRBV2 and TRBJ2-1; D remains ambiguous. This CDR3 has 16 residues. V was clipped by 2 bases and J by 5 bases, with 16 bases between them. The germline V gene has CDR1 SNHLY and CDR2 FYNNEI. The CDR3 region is CASSEYRTPTNNEQFF. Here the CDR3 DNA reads TGTGCCAGCAGTGAATATCGAACCCCGACCAACAATGAGCAGTTCTTC.

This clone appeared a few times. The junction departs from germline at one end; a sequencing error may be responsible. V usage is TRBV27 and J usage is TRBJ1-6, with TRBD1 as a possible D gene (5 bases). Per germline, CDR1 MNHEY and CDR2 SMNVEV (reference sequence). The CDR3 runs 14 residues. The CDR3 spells CASSLLQGNSPLQF. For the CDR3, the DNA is TGTGCCAGCAGTTTATTGCAGGGAAATTCACCCCTCCAATTT.

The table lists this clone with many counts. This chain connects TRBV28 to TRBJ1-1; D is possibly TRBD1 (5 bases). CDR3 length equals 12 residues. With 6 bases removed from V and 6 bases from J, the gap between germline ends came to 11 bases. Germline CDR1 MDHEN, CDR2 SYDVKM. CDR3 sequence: CASRTGAPEAFF. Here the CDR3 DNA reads TGTGCCAGCAGAACCGGGGCCCCTGAAGCTTTCTTT.

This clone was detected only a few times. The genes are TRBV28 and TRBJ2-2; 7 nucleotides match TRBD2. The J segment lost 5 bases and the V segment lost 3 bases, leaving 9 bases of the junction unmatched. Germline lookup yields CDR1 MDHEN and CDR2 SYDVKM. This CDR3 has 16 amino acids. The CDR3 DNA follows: TGTGCCAGCAGTTTTCTAGGAAGGGGAGGGACCGGGGAGCTGTTTTTT. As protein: CASSFLGRGGTGELFF.

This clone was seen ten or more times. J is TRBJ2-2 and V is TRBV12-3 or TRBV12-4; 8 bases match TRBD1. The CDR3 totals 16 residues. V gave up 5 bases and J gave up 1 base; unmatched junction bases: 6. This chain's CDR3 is CASSIGQGQNTGELFF. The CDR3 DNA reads TGTGCCAGCAGTATCGGACAGGGACAGAACACCGGGGAGCTGTTTTTT.

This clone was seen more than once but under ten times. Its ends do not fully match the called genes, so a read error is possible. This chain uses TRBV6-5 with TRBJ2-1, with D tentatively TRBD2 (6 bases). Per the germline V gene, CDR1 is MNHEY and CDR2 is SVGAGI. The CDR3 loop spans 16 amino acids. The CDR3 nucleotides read TGTGCCAGCAGTGTACTGCGGGGATCGTCCTACAATGAGCGGTTCTTC. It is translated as CASSVLRGSSYNERFF.

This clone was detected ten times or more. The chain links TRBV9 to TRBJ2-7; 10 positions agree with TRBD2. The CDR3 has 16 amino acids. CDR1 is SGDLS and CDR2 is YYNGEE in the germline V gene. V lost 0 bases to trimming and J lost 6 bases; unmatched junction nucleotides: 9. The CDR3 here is CASSVVPAGGLTEQYF. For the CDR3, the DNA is TGTGCCAGCAGCGTAGTACCAGCGGGGGGGCTTACCGAGCAGTACTTC.

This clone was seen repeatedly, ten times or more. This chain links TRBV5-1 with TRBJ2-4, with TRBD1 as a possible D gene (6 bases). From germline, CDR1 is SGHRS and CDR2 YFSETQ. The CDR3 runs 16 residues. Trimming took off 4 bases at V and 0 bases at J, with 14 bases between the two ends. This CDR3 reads CASSLSDSVAKNIQYF. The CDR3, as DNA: TGCGCCAGCAGCCTTTCGGACAGCGTAGCCAAAAACATTCAGTACTTC.

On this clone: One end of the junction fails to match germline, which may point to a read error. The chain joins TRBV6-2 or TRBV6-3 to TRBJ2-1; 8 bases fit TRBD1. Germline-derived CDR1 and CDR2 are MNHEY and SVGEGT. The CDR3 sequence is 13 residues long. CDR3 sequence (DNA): TGTGCCAGCATTCACGCAGGGGGCATTGAGCATTTCTTC. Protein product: CASIHAGGIEHFF.

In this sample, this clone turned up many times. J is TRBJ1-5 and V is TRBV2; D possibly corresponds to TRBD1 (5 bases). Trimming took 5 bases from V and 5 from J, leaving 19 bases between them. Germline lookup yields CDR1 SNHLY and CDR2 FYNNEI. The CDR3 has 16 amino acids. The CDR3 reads CASSSPGRRSYQPQHF. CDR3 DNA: TGTGCCAGCAGTTCGCCGGGACGGAGGTCATATCAGCCCCAGCATTTT.

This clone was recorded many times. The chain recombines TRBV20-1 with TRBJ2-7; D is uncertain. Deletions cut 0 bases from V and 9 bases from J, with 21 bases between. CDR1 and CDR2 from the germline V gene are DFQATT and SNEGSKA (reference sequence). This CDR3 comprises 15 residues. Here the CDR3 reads CSARDGETELFGQYF. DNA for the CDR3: TGCAGTGCTAGAGATGGTGAGACTGAGCTTTTCGGGCAGTACTTC.

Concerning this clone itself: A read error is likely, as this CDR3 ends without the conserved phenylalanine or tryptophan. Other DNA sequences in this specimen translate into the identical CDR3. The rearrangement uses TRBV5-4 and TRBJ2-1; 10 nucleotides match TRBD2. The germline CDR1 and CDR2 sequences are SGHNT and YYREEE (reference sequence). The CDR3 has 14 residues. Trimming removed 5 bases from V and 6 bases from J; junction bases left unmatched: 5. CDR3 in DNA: TGTGCCAGCAGTGACCCTAGCGGGAGCAATGAGCAGTTCCTC. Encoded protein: CASSDPSGSNEQFL.

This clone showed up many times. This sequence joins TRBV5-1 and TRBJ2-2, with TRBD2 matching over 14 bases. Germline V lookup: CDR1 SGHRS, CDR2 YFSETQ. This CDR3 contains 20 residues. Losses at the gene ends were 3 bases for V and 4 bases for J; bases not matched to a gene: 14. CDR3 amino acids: CASSWGRPGLAGVGTGELFF. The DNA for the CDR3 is TGCGCCAGCAGCTGGGGTCGACCGGGACTAGCGGGGGTAGGCACCGGGGAGCTGTTTTTT.

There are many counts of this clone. CDR3 region: CASSELDSSGTDTQYF. For the CDR3, the DNA is TGTGCCAGCAGTGAATTAGATAGCAGTGGGACAGATACGCAGTATTTT. The chain employs TRBV25-1 and TRBJ2-3; D is undetermined. The CDR3 is 16 residues long. Trimming removed 1 base at V and 3 bases at J, with 14 bases between. CDR1 is MGHDK, CDR2 SYGVNS, per germline. Complete variable domain (other parts from reference TRBV25-1 and TRBJ2-3): EADIYQTPRYLVIGTGKKITLECSQTMGHDKMYWYQQDPGMELHLIHYSYGVNSTEKGDLSSESTVSRIRTEHFPLTLESARPSHTSQYLCASSELDSSGTDTQYFGPGTRLTVL.

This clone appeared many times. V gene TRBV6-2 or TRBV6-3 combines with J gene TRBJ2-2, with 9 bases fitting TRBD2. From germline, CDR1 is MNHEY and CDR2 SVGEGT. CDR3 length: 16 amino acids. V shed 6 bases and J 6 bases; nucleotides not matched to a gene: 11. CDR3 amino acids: CASSPILAGRAGELFF. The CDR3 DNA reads TGTGCCAGCAGCCCAATTCTAGCGGGAAGGGCCGGGGAGCTGTTTTTT.

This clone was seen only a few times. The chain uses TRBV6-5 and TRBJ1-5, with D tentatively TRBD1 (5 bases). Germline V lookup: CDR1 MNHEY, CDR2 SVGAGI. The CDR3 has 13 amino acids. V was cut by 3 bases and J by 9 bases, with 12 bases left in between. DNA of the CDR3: TGTGCCAGCAGTTATGGAGGGGCCAGGCCCCAGCATTTT. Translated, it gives CASSYGGARPQHF.

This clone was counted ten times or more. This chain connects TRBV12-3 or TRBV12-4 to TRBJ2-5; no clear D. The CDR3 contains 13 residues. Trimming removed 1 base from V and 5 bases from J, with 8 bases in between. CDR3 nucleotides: TGTGCCAGCAGTTTAGGAGTCCGGGAGACCCAGTACTTC. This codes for CASSLGVRETQYF.

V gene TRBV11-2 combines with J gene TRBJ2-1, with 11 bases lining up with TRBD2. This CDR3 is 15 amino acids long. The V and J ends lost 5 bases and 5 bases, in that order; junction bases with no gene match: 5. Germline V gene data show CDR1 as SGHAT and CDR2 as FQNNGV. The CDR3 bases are TGTGCCAGCAGCATGACTAGCGGGAAAGACAATGAGCAGTTCTTC. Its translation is CASSMTSGKDNEQFF.

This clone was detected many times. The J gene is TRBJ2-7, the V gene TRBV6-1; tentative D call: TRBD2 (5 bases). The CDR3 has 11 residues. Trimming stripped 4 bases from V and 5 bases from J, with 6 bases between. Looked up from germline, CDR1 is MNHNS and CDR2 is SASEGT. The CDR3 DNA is TGTGCCAGCAGTGCGGGAAACGAGCAGTACTTC. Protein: CASSAGNEQYF.

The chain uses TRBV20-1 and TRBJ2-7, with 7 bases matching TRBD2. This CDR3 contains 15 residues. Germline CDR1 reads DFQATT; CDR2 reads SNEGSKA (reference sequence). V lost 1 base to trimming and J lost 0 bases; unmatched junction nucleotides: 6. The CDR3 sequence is CSARGGGTSSYEQYF. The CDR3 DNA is TGCAGTGCTAGAGGGGGAGGGACCAGCTCCTACGAGCAGTACTTC.